Following are 29 T cell receptor beta chains from one sample sequenced in a study of Graves' ophthalmopathy and Graves' hyperthyroidism. RNA transcripts were the template, and TCR beta CDR3 regions were amplified from them. RT-PCR with HTBI primers came first, then second-round multiplex PCR. Using its own MiXCR run on the multiplex PCR reads, TCRdb lists one record per CDR3 protein. This table has about 620,000 distinct CDR3 sequences, about 20% appearing once. The sample taken for sequencing was peripheral blood. Source of these receptors: a woman aged 18-29 years with stable Graves' hyperthyroidism. Some clones in this sample may be carry-over from other donors' samples.

Worth noting for this clonotype: Possible read error: a much larger clone is one base away. V and J are TRBV12-3 or TRBV12-4 and TRBJ2-4; possible D gene TRBD2, 6 bases. The CDR3 extends over 14 amino acids. This CDR3 reads CACSPEGTKNIHYF. The CDR3 coding sequence is TGTGCCTGCAGCCCGGAGGGGACCAAAAACATTCATTACTTC.

In this sample, this clonotype turned up many times. The gene calls are TRBV20-1 and TRBJ2-7, with 8 bases lining up with TRBD2. V shed 7 bases, J shed 4 bases, and the junction held 12 bases outside the gene matches. The CDR3 is 14 residues long. CDR1 and CDR2 from the germline V gene are DFQATT and SNEGSKA (reference sequence). The DNA for the CDR3 is TGCAGTGTCCCGCCCCGGACTAGCAGATACGAGCAGTACTTC. As protein: CSVPPRTSRYEQYF.

Many counts were recorded for this clonotype. The chain has TRBV7-3 and TRBJ1-1; a weak D match, TRBD1 (6 bases). V shed 6 bases and J shed 3 bases, with 11 bases lying between them. The CDR3 is 13 amino acids. The germline V gene has CDR1 SGHTA and CDR2 FQGTGA. The CDR3 loop is CASSANRDTEAFF. CDR3 nucleotide sequence: TGTGCCAGCAGTGCTAACAGGGACACTGAAGCTTTCTTT.

Only a few counts were recorded for this clonotype. The chain joins TRBV4-1 to TRBJ1-5, with a tentative D call TRBD1 (6 bases). The CDR3 has 15 residues. Per the germline V gene, CDR1 is MGHRA and CDR2 is YSYEKL. The V end was cut by 0 bases, the J end by 8 bases, with 14 bases between. The CDR3 DNA follows: TGCGCCAGCAGCCAAGAGTGGGGGGGGCCTAAGCCCCAGCATTTT. Residues: CASSQEWGGPKPQHF.

This clonotype appeared a few times. This CDR3 fails to terminate in the conserved phenylalanine or tryptophan, so it likely reflects a read error. This chain links TRBV11-2 with TRBJ2-7, with D tentatively TRBD2 (6 bases). Germline CDR1 reads SGHAT; CDR2 reads FQNNGV. The CDR3 covers 15 residues. Trimming took off 5 bases at V and 2 bases at J, with 16 bases between the two ends. The CDR3 sequence is CASSPRRGSPYEQYL. The CDR3 bases are TGTGCCAGCAGCCCCCGGCGGGGTTCTCCCTACGAGCAGTACCTC.

This clonotype showed up many times. The V call is TRBV12-3 or TRBV12-4, the J call TRBJ2-2, with D possibly being TRBD1 (6 bases). The germline V and J ends were trimmed by 5 bases and 7 bases, with 17 bases remaining between them. This CDR3 contains 15 residues. The CDR3 here is CASSPTRTANGELFF. The CDR3 DNA is TGTGCCAGCAGTCCTACGCGGACAGCCAACGGGGAGCTGTTTTTT.

This clonotype occurred many times. V gene TRBV7-8 combines with J gene TRBJ2-7; D not resolved. There are 13 residues in the CDR3. Trimming stripped 0 bases from V and 5 bases from J, with 8 bases between. Germline CDR1 and CDR2: SGHVS and FQNEAQ. The CDR3 loop reads CASSLAAPDEQYF. CDR3 sequence (DNA): TGTGCCAGCAGCTTAGCAGCCCCGGACGAGCAGTACTTC.

This clonotype appeared many times. The chain is built from TRBV7-8 and TRBJ1-1, with D hard to call. There are 15 residues in the CDR3. Trimming stripped 6 bases from V and 6 bases from J, with 20 bases between. Germline V lookup: CDR1 SGHVS, CDR2 FQNEAQ. This CDR3 reads CASSYEAKGSPEAFF. CDR3 coding DNA: TGTGCCAGCAGTTACGAGGCAAAGGGCTCCCCTGAAGCTTTCTTT.

This clonotype was counted ten times or more. The J gene is TRBJ1-2, the V gene TRBV6-1, with 7 bases aligning to TRBD1. The CDR3 consists of 14 residues. V lost 5 bases and J lost 0; bases outside the gene matches: 3. The germline V gene encodes CDR1 MNHNS and CDR2 SASEGT. CDR3 sequence reads: CASSTGQANYGYTF. Here the CDR3 DNA reads TGTGCCAGCAGTACCGGACAGGCTAACTATGGCTACACCTTC.

This clonotype was seen once. The rearrangement uses TRBV15 and TRBJ1-2; D gene unclear. This CDR3 has 15 amino acids. Germline values: CDR1 LNHNV, CDR2 YYDKDF (reference sequence). Trimming pared 0 bases from V and 3 bases from J, leaving 11 bases between. CDR3: CATSRDRFIDYGYTF. The CDR3 coding sequence is TGTGCCACCAGCAGAGATAGGTTTATCGACTATGGCTACACCTTC.

This chain links TRBV6-5 with TRBJ2-7; D is possibly TRBD2 (5 bases). V lost 3 bases and J 0 bases, leaving 12 bases between the germline ends. The CDR3 is made up of 15 amino acids. CDR1 MNHEY and CDR2 SVGAGI come from the germline V gene. Written as DNA, the CDR3 is TGTGCCAGCAGTTATGGTAGCGACTTCTCCTACGAGCAGTACTTC. Translated: CASSYGSDFSYEQYF.

This clonotype was counted between two and nine times. The chain has TRBV12-3 or TRBV12-4 and TRBJ1-2; possible D gene TRBD1, 5 bases. Trimming took off 3 bases at V and 3 bases at J, with 14 bases between the two ends. This CDR3 is 15 amino acids long. CDR3: CASSLGGQNHYGYTF. The CDR3, as DNA: TGTGCCAGCAGTTTGGGGGGTCAAAATCACTATGGCTACACCTTC.

V usage is TRBV20-1 and J usage is TRBJ1-1; perhaps TRBD1 as D (5 bases). From germline, CDR1 is DFQATT and CDR2 SNEGSKA (reference sequence). The CDR3 is made up of 13 amino acids. Trimming pared 2 bases from V and 0 bases from J, leaving 7 bases between. CDR3 coding DNA: TGCAGTGCTAGACCGACAGTGAACACTGAAGCTTTCTTT. The encoded protein is CSARPTVNTEAFF.

The J gene is TRBJ2-7, the V gene TRBV12-3 or TRBV12-4, with TRBD2 identical over 9 bases. The CDR3 consists of 13 residues. Trimming removed 4 bases from V and 5 bases from J; junction bases left unmatched: 3. Written as DNA, the CDR3 is TGTGCCAGCAGTTCTAGACTAGCGGACGAGCAGTACTTC. Its translation is CASSSRLADEQYF.

This chain connects TRBV12-3 or TRBV12-4 to TRBJ1-1, with 8 bases fitting TRBD1. There are 15 residues in the CDR3. V shed 5 bases, J shed 5 bases, and the junction held 10 bases outside the gene matches. The DNA of the CDR3 is TGTGCCAGCAGTGAGACAGGGGTTAGGTTAACTGAAGCTTTCTTT. This codes for CASSETGVRLTEAFF.

Concerning this clonotype: At one end the junction does not follow the germline gene, possibly because of a read error. The gene calls are TRBV28 and TRBJ1-5, with 7 bases aligning to TRBD1. In germline, CDR1 is MDHEN, CDR2 SYDVKM. There are 16 residues in the CDR3. DNA of the CDR3: TGTGCCAGTAGTTTTAGCGGACAGGCTAGCAATCAGCCCCAGCATTTT. Its protein is CASSFSGQASNQPQHF.

This clonotype was recorded at least ten times. CDR3 loop: CASRPQGGASYEQYF. In DNA, the CDR3 is TGTGCCAGCAGACCCCAGGGCGGGGCGTCCTACGAGCAGTACTTC. V usage is TRBV6-4 and J usage is TRBJ2-7; maybe TRBD2 (6 bases). V was shortened by 6 bases and J by 1 base, with 16 bases between the two germline ends. Germline V gene sequence: CDR1 MRHNA, CDR2 SNTAGT. This CDR3 is built from 15 residues.

This clonotype was counted many times. J is TRBJ2-7 and V is TRBV27; D is perhaps TRBD1 or TRBD2 (5 bases each). Germline CDR1 MNHEY, CDR2 SMNVEV (reference sequence). The CDR3 is 14 residues long. Trimming removed 4 bases at V and 0 bases at J, with 10 bases between. The CDR3 protein is CASSWGSSSYEQYF. DNA for the CDR3: TGTGCCAGCAGTTGGGGGTCTAGCTCCTACGAGCAGTACTTC.

This clonotype was seen repeatedly, ten times or more. The chain is built from TRBV7-3 and TRBJ1-5, with D hard to call. This CDR3 has 12 residues. Deletions cut 5 bases from V and 6 bases from J, with 8 bases between. Germline loops: CDR1 SGHTA, CDR2 FQGTGA. The CDR3 protein is CASSPHLQPQHF. The CDR3 DNA reads as TGTGCCAGCAGCCCTCACCTTCAGCCCCAGCATTTT. The full variable domain, rest sourced from reference TRBV7-3 and TRBJ1-5, is GAGVSQTPSNKVTEKGKYVELRCDPISGHTALYWYRQSLGQGPEFLIYFQGTGAADDSGLPNDRFFAVRPEGSVSTLKIQRTERGDSAVYLCASSPHLQPQHFGDGTRLSIL.

This clonotype was detected a few times. The chain is built from TRBV5-1 and TRBJ1-2, with a tentative D call TRBD1 (5 bases). The CDR3 sequence is 16 residues long. Germline V gene lookup returns CDR1 SGHRS and CDR2 YFSETQ. The V gene lost 4 bases and the J gene lost 1 base, with 17 bases spanning the gap. The CDR3 sequence: CASSPTGTWLNYGYTF. CDR3 nucleotides: TGCGCCAGCAGCCCTACCGGGACGTGGCTTAACTATGGCTACACCTTC. Together with reference TRBV5-1 and TRBJ1-2, the CDR3 gives the full variable domain: KAGVTQTPRYLIKTRGQQVTLSCSPISGHRSVSWYQQTPGQGLQFLFEYFSETQRNKGNFPGRFSGRQFSNSRSEMNVSTLELGDSALYLCASSPTGTWLNYGYTFGSGTRLTVV.

This clonotype showed up many times. The V gene is TRBV5-1, the J gene TRBJ1-1; the D is unclear. The CDR3 extends over 15 amino acids. Germline V gene lookup returns CDR1 SGHRS and CDR2 YFSETQ. V shed 0 bases and J shed 5 bases, with 14 bases lying between them. The CDR3 DNA reads TGCGCCAGCAGCTTGGCCTTTGTGGAAGGGACTGAAGCTTTCTTT. Residues: CASSLAFVEGTEAFF.

This clonotype was detected many times. The rearrangement uses TRBV12-3 or TRBV12-4 and TRBJ1-1; D is unclear. Deletions cut 3 bases from V and 4 bases from J, with 9 bases between. The CDR3 loop spans 13 amino acids. Here the CDR3 DNA reads TGTGCCAGCAGTTTTGCTGGGAGCACTGAAGCTTTCTTT. Protein sequence: CASSFAGSTEAFF.

This clonotype was recorded at least ten times. This CDR3 reads CASTPPKGRGNTGELFF. For the CDR3, the DNA is TGTGCCAGCACCCCCCCCAAGGGTCGGGGTAACACCGGGGAGCTGTTTTTT. V usage is TRBV28 and J usage is TRBJ2-2, with a tentative D call TRBD2 (5 bases). V lost 7 bases, J lost 2 bases, and 20 bases lay in between. This CDR3 comprises 17 residues. Germline V gene sequence: CDR1 MDHEN, CDR2 SYDVKM.

The gene calls are TRBV27 and TRBJ1-5, with 11 bases identical to TRBD1. CDR3 length equals 16 residues. The V and J ends lost 0 bases and 2 bases, in that order; junction bases with no gene match: 0. CDR1 and CDR2 from the germline V gene are MNHEY and SMNVEV (reference sequence). The CDR3 DNA reads as TGTGCCAGCAGTTTATCGGGACAGGGGGGCAATCAGCCCCAGCATTTT. Translated, it gives CASSLSGQGGNQPQHF.

This clonotype was counted ten times or more. V usage is TRBV7-9 and J usage is TRBJ1-6; D perhaps matches TRBD1 (6 bases). Trimming took 0 bases from V and 9 from J, leaving 15 bases between them. The CDR3 extends over 16 amino acids. CDR1 and CDR2 (germline): SEHNR, FQNEAQ (reference sequence). The CDR3 spells CASSLALGQKGSPLHF. In DNA form, the CDR3 reads TGTGCCAGCAGCTTAGCGCTTGGACAGAAGGGTTCACCCCTCCACTTT.

The count of this clonotype is one. J is TRBJ2-5 and V is TRBV20-1, with D maybe TRBD1 (7 bases). The V end was cut by 6 bases, the J end by 1 base, with 18 bases between. Germline CDR1 reads DFQATT; CDR2 reads SNEGSKA (reference sequence). This CDR3 has 15 residues. The CDR3 nucleotides are TGCAGTGCCAACCTGGGGGGACAGCTCCAAGAGACCCAGTACTTC. Encoded protein: CSANLGGQLQETQYF.

This clonotype came up a few times. This chain links TRBV20-1 with TRBJ2-7; no reliable D call. Per the germline V gene, CDR1 is DFQATT and CDR2 is SNEGSKA (reference sequence). The V end was cut by 1 base, the J end by 0 bases, with 7 bases between. The CDR3 covers 13 residues. The CDR3 region is CSARVRNSYEQYF. For the CDR3, the DNA is TGCAGTGCTAGAGTCAGGAACTCCTACGAGCAGTACTTC.

This clonotype was detected a few times. The CDR3 is CASSLRTSGSGETQYF. In nucleotides, the CDR3 is TGTGCCAGCAGCCTTAGGACTAGCGGGAGCGGGGAGACCCAGTACTTC. The J gene is TRBJ2-5, the V gene TRBV7-9; 13 nucleotides match TRBD2. Germline V CDR1 and CDR2: SEHNR, FQNEAQ (reference sequence). V was pared by 5 bases and J by 5 bases, with 8 bases of the junction left unmatched. The CDR3 sequence is 16 residues long.

There are many counts of this clonotype. The rearrangement joins TRBV2 to TRBJ2-7; D may be TRBD1 (6 bases). V was pared by 6 bases and J by 3 bases, with 12 bases between. CDR3 length: 13 amino acids. CDR1 and CDR2 (germline): SNHLY, FYNNEI. The chain's CDR3 is CASRDTGNYEQYF. The CDR3 DNA reads as TGTGCCAGCAGGGACACAGGGAACTACGAGCAGTACTTC.